This T cell receptor gamma chain was sequenced during a study of gamma-delta T cells after stem cell transplantation. TCRdb processed the RT-PCR reads again with the CATT caller. The repertoire holds around 610 gamma-chain clones, with 27% as singletons. Germline CDR1 is EGSTGY and CDR2 is YDSYTSSV. Trimming took 0 bases from V and 2 from J; bases not matched to a gene: 7. The CDR3 has 15 residues. This sequence was found in a human donor. It is not recorded whose cells these are; they may come from a transplant donor. Input material: gamma-delta T cells. The gene calls are TRGV4 and TRGJ1 or TRGJ2. The J gene, absent from TCRdb, was called here by matching the DNA to germline. CDR3 residues: CATWDGPADYYKKLF. CDR3 DNA: TGTGCCACCTGGGATGGGCCCGCGGATTATTATAAGAAACTCTTT.